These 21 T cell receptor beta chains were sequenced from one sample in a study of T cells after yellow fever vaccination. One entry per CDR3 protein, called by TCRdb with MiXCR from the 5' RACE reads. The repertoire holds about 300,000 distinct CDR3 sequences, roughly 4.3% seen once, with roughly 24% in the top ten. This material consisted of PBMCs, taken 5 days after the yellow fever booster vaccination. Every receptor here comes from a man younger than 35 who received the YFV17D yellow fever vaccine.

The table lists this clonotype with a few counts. CDR3 nucleotides: TGTGCCAGCAGCTCCCCCGCTAGCCTCCTTGGGGGTGAGCAGTTCTTC. Translating gives CASSSPASLLGGEQFF. This chain uses TRBV9 with TRBJ2-1, with D perhaps assigned TRBD1 or TRBD2 (5 bases each). The V gene's germline CDR1 is SGDLS and CDR2 YYNGEE. The V end was cut by 4 bases, the J end by 9 bases, with 23 bases between. The CDR3 extends over 16 amino acids.

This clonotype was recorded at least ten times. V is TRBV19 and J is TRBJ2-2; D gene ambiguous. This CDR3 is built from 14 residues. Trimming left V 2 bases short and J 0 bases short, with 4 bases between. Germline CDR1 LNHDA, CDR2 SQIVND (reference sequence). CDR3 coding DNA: TGTGCCAGTAGTATATCTGCGAACACCGGGGAGCTGTTTTTT. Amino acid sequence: CASSISANTGELFF.

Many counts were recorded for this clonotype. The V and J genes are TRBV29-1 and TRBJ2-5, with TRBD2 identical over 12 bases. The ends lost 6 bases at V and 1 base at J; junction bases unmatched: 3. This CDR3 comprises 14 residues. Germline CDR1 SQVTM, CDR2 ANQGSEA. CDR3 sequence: CSVPGLAGQETQYF. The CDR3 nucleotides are TGCAGCGTACCGGGACTAGCGGGCCAAGAGACCCAGTACTTC.

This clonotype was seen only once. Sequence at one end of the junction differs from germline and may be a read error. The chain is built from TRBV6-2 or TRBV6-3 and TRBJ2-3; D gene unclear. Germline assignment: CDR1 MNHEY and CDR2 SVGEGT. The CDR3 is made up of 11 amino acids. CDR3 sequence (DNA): TGTGCCGGCAGTTACCCCGATACGCAGTATTTT. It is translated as CAGSYPDTQYF.

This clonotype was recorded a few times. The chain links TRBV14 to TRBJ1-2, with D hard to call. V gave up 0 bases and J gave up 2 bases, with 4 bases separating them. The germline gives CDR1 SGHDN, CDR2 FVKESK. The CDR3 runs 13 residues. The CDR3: CASSQDMNYGYTF. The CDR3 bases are TGTGCCAGCAGCCAAGATATGAACTATGGCTACACCTTC.

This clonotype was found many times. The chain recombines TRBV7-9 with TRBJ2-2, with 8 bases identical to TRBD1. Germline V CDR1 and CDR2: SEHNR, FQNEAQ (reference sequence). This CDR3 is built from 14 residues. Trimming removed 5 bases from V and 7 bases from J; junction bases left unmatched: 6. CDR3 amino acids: CASSHRGIGGELFF. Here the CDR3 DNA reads TGTGCCAGCAGCCACAGGGGGATCGGCGGGGAGCTGTTTTTT.

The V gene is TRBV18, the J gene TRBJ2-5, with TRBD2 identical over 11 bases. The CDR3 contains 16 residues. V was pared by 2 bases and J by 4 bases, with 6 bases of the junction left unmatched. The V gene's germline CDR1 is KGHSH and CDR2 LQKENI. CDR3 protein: CASSPRQLAGAETQYF. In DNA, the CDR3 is TGTGCCAGCTCACCAAGGCAACTAGCGGGGGCAGAGACCCAGTACTTC.

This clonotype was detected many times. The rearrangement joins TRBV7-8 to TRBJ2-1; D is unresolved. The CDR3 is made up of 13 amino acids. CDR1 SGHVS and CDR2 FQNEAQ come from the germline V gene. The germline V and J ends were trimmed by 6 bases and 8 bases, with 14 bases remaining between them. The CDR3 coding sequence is TGTGCCAGCAGACCCCTCTGGAAGCATGAGCAGTTCTTC. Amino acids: CASRPLWKHEQFF.

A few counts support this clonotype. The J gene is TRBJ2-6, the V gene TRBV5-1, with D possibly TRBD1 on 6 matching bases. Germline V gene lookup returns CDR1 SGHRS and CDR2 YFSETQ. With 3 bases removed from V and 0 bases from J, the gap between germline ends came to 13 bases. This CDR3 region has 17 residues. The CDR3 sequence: CASSSDSFHSGANVLTF. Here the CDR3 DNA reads TGCGCCAGCAGCTCGGACAGTTTCCACTCTGGGGCCAACGTCCTGACTTTC.

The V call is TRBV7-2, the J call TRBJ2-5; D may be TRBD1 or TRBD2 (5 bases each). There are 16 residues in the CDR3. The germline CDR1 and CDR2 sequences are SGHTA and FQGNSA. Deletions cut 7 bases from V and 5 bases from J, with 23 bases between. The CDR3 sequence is CASTHPGTPHGETQYF. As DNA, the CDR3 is TGTGCCAGCACCCACCCCGGGACGCCTCATGGGGAGACCCAGTACTTC. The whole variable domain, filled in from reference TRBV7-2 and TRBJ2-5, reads GAGVSQSPSNKVTEKGKDVELRCDPISGHTALYWYRQSLGQGLEFLIYFQGNSAPDKSGLPSDRFSAERTGGSVSTLTIQRTQQEDSAVYLCASTHPGTPHGETQYFGPGTRLLVL.

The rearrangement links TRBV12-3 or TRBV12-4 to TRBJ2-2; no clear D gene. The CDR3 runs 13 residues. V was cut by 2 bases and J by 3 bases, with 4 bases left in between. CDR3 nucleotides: TGTGCCAGCAGTTTAATGGACACCGGGGAGCTGTTTTTT. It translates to CASSLMDTGELFF.

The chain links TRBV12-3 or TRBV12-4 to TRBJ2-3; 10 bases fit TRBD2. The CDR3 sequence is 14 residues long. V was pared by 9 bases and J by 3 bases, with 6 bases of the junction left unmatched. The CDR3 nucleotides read TGTGCCAGTCTCCTAGCGGGGGATACAGATACGCAGTATTTT. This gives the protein CASLLAGDTDTQYF.

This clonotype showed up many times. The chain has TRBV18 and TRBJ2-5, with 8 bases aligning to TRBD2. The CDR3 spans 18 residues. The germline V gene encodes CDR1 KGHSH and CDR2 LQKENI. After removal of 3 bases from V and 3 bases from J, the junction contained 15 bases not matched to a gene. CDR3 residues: CASSPKAYVVAGKETQYF. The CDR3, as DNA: TGTGCCAGCTCACCGAAGGCCTACGTGGTAGCGGGGAAAGAGACCCAGTACTTC.

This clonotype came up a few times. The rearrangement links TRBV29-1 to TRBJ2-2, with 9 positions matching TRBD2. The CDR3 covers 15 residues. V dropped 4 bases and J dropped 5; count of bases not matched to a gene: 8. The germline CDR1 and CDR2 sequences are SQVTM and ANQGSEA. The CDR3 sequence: CSVGGGGARTGELFF. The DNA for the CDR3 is TGCAGCGTTGGTGGCGGGGGGGCGAGGACCGGGGAGCTGTTTTTT.

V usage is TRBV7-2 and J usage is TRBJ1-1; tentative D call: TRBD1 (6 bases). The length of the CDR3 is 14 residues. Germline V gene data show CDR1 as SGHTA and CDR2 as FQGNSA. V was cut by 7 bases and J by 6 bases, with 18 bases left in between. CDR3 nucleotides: TGTGCCAGCACCTTTCAAAGGGGGGAGGCTGAAGCTTTCTTT. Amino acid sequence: CASTFQRGEAEAFF.

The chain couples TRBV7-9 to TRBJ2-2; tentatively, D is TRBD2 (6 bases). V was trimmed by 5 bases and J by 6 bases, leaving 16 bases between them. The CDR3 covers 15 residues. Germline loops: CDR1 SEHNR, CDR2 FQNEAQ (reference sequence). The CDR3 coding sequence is TGTGCCAGCAGCCCCAGGGAGGCACCGCCCGGGGAGCTGTTTTTT. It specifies CASSPREAPPGELFF.

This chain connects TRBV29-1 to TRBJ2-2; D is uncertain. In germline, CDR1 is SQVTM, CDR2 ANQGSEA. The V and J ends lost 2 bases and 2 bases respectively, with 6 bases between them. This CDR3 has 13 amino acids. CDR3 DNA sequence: TGCAGCGTTGAAAAGGAAAACACCGGGGAGCTGTTTTTT. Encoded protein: CSVEKENTGELFF.

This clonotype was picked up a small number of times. The CDR3 loop reads CASSLAAGGYGYTF. DNA for the CDR3: TGTGCCAGCAGCTTAGCGGCAGGGGGCTATGGCTACACCTTC. The chain joins TRBV7-2 to TRBJ1-2, with 7 bases lining up with TRBD1. This CDR3 contains 14 residues. With 0 bases clipped from V and 4 bases from J, the junction kept 2 bases outside the gene matches. CDR1 and CDR2 from the germline V gene are SGHTA and FQGNSA. Full variable domain (missing parts from reference TRBV7-2 and TRBJ1-2): GAGVSQSPSNKVTEKGKDVELRCDPISGHTALYWYRQSLGQGLEFLIYFQGNSAPDKSGLPSDRFSAERTGGSVSTLTIQRTQQEDSAVYLCASSLAAGGYGYTFGSGTRLTVV.

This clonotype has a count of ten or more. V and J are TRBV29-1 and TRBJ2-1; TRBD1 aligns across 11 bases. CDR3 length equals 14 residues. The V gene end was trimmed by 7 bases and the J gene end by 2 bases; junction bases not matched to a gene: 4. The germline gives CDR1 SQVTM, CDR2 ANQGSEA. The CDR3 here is CSGAGQGAYNEQFF. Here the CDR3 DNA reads TGCAGCGGCGCGGGACAGGGGGCCTACAATGAGCAGTTCTTC.

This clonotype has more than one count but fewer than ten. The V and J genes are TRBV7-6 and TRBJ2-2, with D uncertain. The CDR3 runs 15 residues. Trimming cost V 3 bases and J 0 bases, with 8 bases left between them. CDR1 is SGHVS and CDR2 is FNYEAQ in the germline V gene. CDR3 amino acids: CASSLTAPNTGELFF. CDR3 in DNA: TGTGCCAGCAGCTTGACTGCCCCGAACACCGGGGAGCTGTTTTTT.

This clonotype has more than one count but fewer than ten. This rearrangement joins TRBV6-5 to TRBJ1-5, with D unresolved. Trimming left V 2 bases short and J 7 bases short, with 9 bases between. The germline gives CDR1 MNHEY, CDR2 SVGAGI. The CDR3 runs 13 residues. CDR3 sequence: CASSYDPVQPQHF. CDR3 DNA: TGTGCCAGCAGTTACGATCCTGTCCAGCCCCAGCATTTT.